This T cell receptor (beta chain) was found in a study of PD-1 blockade in classical Hodgkin lymphoma. Study-level information: Nivolumab was given intravenously to patients at 3 mg/kg every 2 weeks.

The assay was immunoSEQ multiplex PCR, and TCRdb's table has in-frame clones only and misses some. The data hold roughly 10,000 clones, with around nine tenths observed a single time. A word on this clone: What it recognizes is unknown. The junction and the germline gene differ at one end; a read error may be behind it.

The CDR3 covers 18 residues. The V gene's germline CDR1 is SNHLY and CDR2 FYNNEI. The sample's time point: cycle 4 day 1 (C4D1), after about 6 weeks of nivolumab. Each patient relapsed following autologous stem cell transplantation, and prior brentuximab vedotin exposure differed. Study-wide results and limits: Patients starting nivolumab under 1 year after ASCT were excluded. The repertoire differences lack a defined cause, possibly disease activity or prior therapy.

V usage is TRBV2 and J usage is TRBJ1-3, with 11 bases that match TRBD1. This clonotype originated in a human donor with classical Hodgkin lymphoma. This specimen consisted of peripheral blood mononuclear cells (PBMCs), obtained before the fourth cycle of nivolumab. The CDR3 reads CASYPGQGGHPSGNAIYF. CDR3 sequence (DNA): TGTGCCAGTTACCCGGGACAGGGGGGTCATCCCTCTGGAAACGCCATATATTTT.